The 27 T cell receptor beta chains below all came from one sample that was sequenced in a study of shared clonotypes between healthy human individuals. TCRdb keeps only in-frame clones here, not all; method: immunoSEQ multiplex PCR. The sample shows over 1.4 million clones, around 95% of them seen only once. Source material: naive CD4+ T cells sorted from blood. Subset specified: CD45RA+ positively selected. The receptors were sampled from a man aged 25-45 years in good health.

This sequence joins TRBV4-1 and TRBJ1-5; D is undetermined. The V gene's germline CDR1 is MGHRA and CDR2 YSYEKL. Trimming left V 6 bases short and J 5 bases short, with 14 bases between. The CDR3 contains 14 residues. The CDR3 is CASSSVDRDQPQHF. CDR3 nucleotide sequence: TGCGCCAGCAGTTCCGTCGACCGGGATCAGCCCCAGCATTTT.

The chain employs TRBV18 and TRBJ1-4, with a weak D call TRBD1 (6 bases). V shed 4 bases and J shed 0 bases, with 18 bases lying between them. The CDR3 covers 18 residues. Germline V gene data show CDR1 as KGHSH and CDR2 as LQKENI. As DNA, the CDR3 is TGTGCCAGCTCACGGCCGACAGGACGACTTGCAACTAATGAAAAACTGTTTTTT. Its translation is CASSRPTGRLATNEKLFF.

The chain recombines TRBV2 with TRBJ2-7; D gene ambiguous. Per the germline V gene, CDR1 is SNHLY and CDR2 is FYNNEI. V gave up 4 bases and J gave up 7 bases, with 5 bases separating them. This CDR3 spans 10 amino acids. CDR3 DNA: TGTGCCAGCAGTGCTCTAGAGCAGTACTTC. Translated, it gives CASSALEQYF. Together with reference TRBV2 and TRBJ2-7, the CDR3 gives the full variable domain: EPEVTQTPSHQVTQMGQEVILRCVPISNHLYFYWYRQILGQKVEFLVSFYNNEISEKSEIFDDQFSVERPDGSNFTLKIRSTKLEDSAMYFCASSALEQYFGPGTRLTVT.

The chain is built from TRBV2 and TRBJ2-1; no reliable D call. This CDR3 region has 16 residues. Germline V gives CDR1 SNHLY, CDR2 FYNNEI. V was shortened by 6 bases and J by 0 bases, with 15 bases between the two germline ends. This CDR3 reads CASRGDPLGSYNEQFF. In DNA, the CDR3 is TGTGCCAGCAGAGGAGACCCTCTAGGCTCCTACAATGAGCAGTTCTTC.

The rearrangement links TRBV9 to TRBJ2-1; 7 bases are shared with TRBD2. CDR1 is SGDLS and CDR2 is YYNGEE in the germline V gene. The junction had 13 bases not matched to a gene; V was cut back by 3 bases and J by 7 bases. This CDR3 is 16 amino acids long. The CDR3 DNA sequence: TGTGCCAGCAGCGCCCGTCTTGGCGGGAGCTCGAATGAGCAGTTCTTC. This translates into CASSARLGGSSNEQFF. Together with reference TRBV9 and TRBJ2-1, the CDR3 gives the full variable domain: DSGVTQTPKHLITATGQRVTLRCSPRSGDLSVYWYQQSLDQGLQFLIQYYNGEERAKGNILERFSAQQFPDLHSELNLSSLELGDSALYFCASSARLGGSSNEQFFGPGTRLTVL.

CDR3 loop: CASSPRMQVYNEQFF. The DNA for the CDR3 is TGTGCCAGCAGCCCCAGGATGCAGGTCTACAATGAGCAGTTCTTC. V gene TRBV5-5 combines with J gene TRBJ2-1, with no clear D. The CDR3 is 15 amino acids. V lost 4 bases, J lost 3 bases, and 14 bases lay in between. Germline V lookup: CDR1 SGHKS, CDR2 YYEKEE (reference sequence).

This chain links TRBV28 with TRBJ1-5; perhaps TRBD1 as D (5 bases). Germline lookup yields CDR1 MDHEN and CDR2 SYDVKM. V lost 6 bases, J lost 2 bases, and 14 bases lay in between. CDR3 length equals 15 residues. CDR3 nucleotides: TGTGCCAGCAGCTTTGGGGCGGAAGGCAATCAGCCCCAGCATTTT. Its protein product is CASSFGAEGNQPQHF.

The gene calls are TRBV5-1 and TRBJ1-3; no firm D call. The germline V gene encodes CDR1 SGHRS and CDR2 YFSETQ. The V end lost 6 bases, the J end lost 0 bases, and 7 bases lay between the germline ends. This CDR3 spans 13 amino acids. The CDR3, as DNA: TGCGCCAGCACCCGGGGCTCTGGAAACACCATATATTTT. Its translation is CASTRGSGNTIYF.

This chain joins TRBV28 and TRBJ1-1, with 10 positions matching TRBD1. CDR1 is MDHEN, CDR2 SYDVKM, per germline. CDR3 length: 13 amino acids. The V segment lost 6 bases and the J segment 10 bases; nucleotides outside the gene matches: 8. DNA of the CDR3: TGTGCCAGCAGCACCGGACAGGGGGGGAGAGCTTTCTTT. It encodes CASSTGQGGRAFF.

This chain joins TRBV5-1 and TRBJ2-7; no clear D. The germline V gene has CDR1 SGHRS and CDR2 YFSETQ. V was shortened by 3 bases and J by 1 base, with 11 bases between the two germline ends. The CDR3 is made up of 14 amino acids. CDR3: CASSYRKGSYEQYF. The CDR3 DNA sequence: TGCGCCAGCAGCTACAGAAAGGGTTCCTACGAGCAGTACTTC.

This clone occurred once. The chain recombines TRBV7-9 with TRBJ1-2; perhaps TRBD1 as D (5 bases). The length of the CDR3 is 18 residues. V lost 4 bases, J lost 1 base, and 22 bases lay in between. Germline CDR1 is SEHNR and CDR2 is FQNEAQ (reference sequence). The CDR3 region has the DNA TGTGCCAGCAGCTCTTCTTCCTTACAGGAGCACTTTAACTATGGCTACACCTTC. Translated: CASSSSSLQEHFNYGYTF.

This chain joins TRBV10-3 and TRBJ2-1; 12 bases line up with TRBD2. Germline values: CDR1 ENHRY, CDR2 SYGVKD. V gave up 5 bases and J gave up 0 bases; unmatched junction bases: 5. The CDR3 contains 17 residues. The CDR3 spells CAISTSGRTRSYNEQFF. The CDR3 DNA reads as TGTGCCATCAGTACTAGCGGGAGGACTCGCTCCTACAATGAGCAGTTCTTC.

The V and J genes are TRBV16 and TRBJ2-2, with 8 bases that match TRBD1. Germline assignment: CDR1 KGHSY and CDR2 FQNENV. J gave up 2 bases and V 5 bases, and 19 bases lay outside the gene matches. The CDR3 is 20 amino acids. The CDR3 protein is CASSGTGQLSGPSNTGELFF. The CDR3 region has the DNA TGTGCCAGCAGCGGGACAGGACAACTCAGCGGTCCATCAAACACCGGGGAGCTGTTTTTT.

CDR3 residues: CSVGRTNTDTQYF. CDR3 nucleotides: TGCAGCGTCGGACGTACGAACACAGATACGCAGTATTTT. This rearrangement joins TRBV29-1 to TRBJ2-3; no definite D call. V lost 6 bases, J lost 2 bases, and 12 bases lay in between. Germline V lookup: CDR1 SQVTM, CDR2 ANQGSEA. This CDR3 has 13 amino acids.

This rearrangement joins TRBV4-3 to TRBJ2-1; D not certain. Germline V lookup: CDR1 LGHNA, CDR2 YSLEER. The length of the CDR3 is 16 residues. V lost 3 bases to trimming and J lost 0 bases, with 12 bases between them. This chain's CDR3 is CASSHEPRSSYNEQFF. The CDR3, as DNA: TGCGCCAGCAGCCACGAACCACGAAGCTCCTACAATGAGCAGTTCTTC.

The chain joins TRBV7-3 to TRBJ2-2, with 8 bases that match TRBD2. CDR1 and CDR2 (germline): SGHTA, FQGTGA. J was trimmed by 1 base and V by 5 bases; bases with no gene match: 6. CDR3 length equals 16 residues. CDR3 region: CASSGLAGLNTGELFF. CDR3 DNA: TGTGCCAGCAGCGGGCTAGCGGGTTTGAACACCGGGGAGCTGTTTTTT.

In this sample, this clone turned up once. The J gene is TRBJ2-4, the V gene TRBV29-1; tentatively, D is TRBD1 or TRBD2 (5 bases each). CDR3 length: 13 residues. Trimming pared 7 bases from V and 4 bases from J, leaving 14 bases between. Germline-derived CDR1 and CDR2 are SQVTM and ANQGSEA. The CDR3 region has the DNA TGCAGCGCCTCCCGGGACGGTAAAAACATTCAGTACTTC. Amino acids: CSASRDGKNIQYF. The entire variable domain, with the rest obtained from reference TRBV29-1 and TRBJ2-4, is as follows: SAVISQKPSRDICQRGTSLTIQCQVDSQVTMMFWYRQQPGQSLTLIATANQGSEATYESGFVIDKFPISRPNLTFSTLTVSNMSPEDSSIYLCSASRDGKNIQYFGAGTRLSVL.

The genes are TRBV6-1 and TRBJ2-7, with 9 positions matching TRBD2. CDR3 length equals 16 residues. V shed 4 bases and J 0 bases; nucleotides not matched to a gene: 7. Germline V lookup: CDR1 MNHNS, CDR2 SASEGT. Here the CDR3 reads CASSGVTSGSSYEQYF. CDR3 nucleotides: TGTGCCAGCAGTGGCGTGACTAGCGGATCCTCCTACGAGCAGTACTTC.

The CDR3 sequence: CASSLDRGADTQYF. The CDR3 DNA reads as TGTGCCAGCAGCTTAGACAGGGGGGCAGATACGCAGTATTTT. The V gene is TRBV7-8, the J gene TRBJ2-3, with 8 positions matching TRBD1. The CDR3 is 14 residues long. Trimming took 1 base from V and 4 from J; bases not matched to a gene: 1. Germline CDR1 SGHVS, CDR2 FQNEAQ.

The genes are TRBV4-1 and TRBJ2-2; D gene ambiguous. Germline V gives CDR1 MGHRA, CDR2 YSYEKL. Between the trimmed V and J ends, which lost 5 bases and 1 base, there was a span of 11 bases. This CDR3 spans 15 amino acids. CDR3 DNA sequence: TGCGCCAGCAGCGAATCACCCGGGAACACCGGGGAGCTGTTTTTT. Its protein product is CASSESPGNTGELFF.

The chain has TRBV5-4 and TRBJ2-3; TRBD2 might be the D (6 bases). CDR3 length: 17 amino acids. V was shortened by 4 bases and J by 3 bases, with 21 bases between the two germline ends. Germline CDR1 SGHNT, CDR2 YYREEE (reference sequence). The CDR3 loop is CASSPSGLIPNTDTQYF. CDR3 bases: TGTGCCAGCAGCCCCTCAGGACTAATCCCCAATACAGATACGCAGTATTTT.

The J gene is TRBJ2-2, the V gene TRBV10-1; a weak D match, TRBD2 (6 bases). V was pared by 5 bases and J by 4 bases, with 17 bases between. CDR1 and CDR2 from the germline V gene are WNHNN and SYGVQD (reference sequence). CDR3 length equals 16 residues. The CDR3 here is CASSLDLGDSTGELFF. The CDR3, as DNA: TGCGCCAGCAGTTTGGACCTGGGGGACTCCACCGGGGAGCTGTTTTTT.

This rearrangement joins TRBV5-1 to TRBJ2-3; 7 nucleotides line up with TRBD1. The V gene end was trimmed by 3 bases and the J gene end by 1 base; junction bases not matched to a gene: 8. Germline CDR1 and CDR2: SGHRS and YFSETQ. This CDR3 is built from 16 residues. This CDR3 is CASSSRGRAGTDTQYF. The CDR3 DNA sequence: TGCGCCAGCAGCTCCAGGGGGAGAGCGGGCACAGATACGCAGTATTTT.

The chain carries TRBV6-4 and TRBJ2-7; maybe TRBD2 (6 bases). V lost 4 bases and J 6 bases, leaving 13 bases between the germline ends. CDR3 length: 13 amino acids. Germline V gene data show CDR1 as MRHNA and CDR2 as SNTAGT. CDR3 protein: CASSGRGLAEQYF. The CDR3 DNA reads as TGTGCCAGCAGTGGCCGGGGGTTGGCCGAGCAGTACTTC.

The chain joins TRBV19 to TRBJ1-1, with D possibly being TRBD1 (5 bases). In germline, CDR1 is LNHDA, CDR2 SQIVND (reference sequence). There are 11 residues in the CDR3. Here the CDR3 reads CASTANTEAFF. The CDR3, as DNA: TGTGCTTCGACAGCGAACACTGAAGCTTTCTTT.

The chain combines TRBV7-2 with TRBJ2-1; D might be TRBD2 (6 bases). This CDR3 contains 16 residues. Germline CDR1 reads SGHTA; CDR2 reads FQGNSA. Trimming cost V 5 bases and J 2 bases, with 16 bases left between them. CDR3 in amino acids: CASSRPLASTYNEQFF. DNA for the CDR3: TGTGCCAGCAGCCGCCCCCTAGCGAGTACCTACAATGAGCAGTTCTTC. Drawing the rest from reference TRBV7-2 and TRBJ2-1, the complete variable domain is GAGVSQSPSNKVTEKGKDVELRCDPISGHTALYWYRQSLGQGLEFLIYFQGNSAPDKSGLPSDRFSAERTGGSVSTLTIQRTQQEDSAVYLCASSRPLASTYNEQFFGPGTRLTVL.

About this clone itself: Other DNA sequences in this sample translate to the same CDR3. V usage is TRBV5-4 and J usage is TRBJ2-5, with D hard to call. The CDR3 consists of 14 residues. V lost 1 base to trimming and J lost 2 bases, with 9 bases between them. Germline lookup yields CDR1 SGHNT and CDR2 YYREEE (reference sequence). The CDR3 spells CASSLLARQETQYF. For the CDR3, the DNA is TGTGCCAGCAGCTTGTTGGCACGTCAAGAGACCCAGTACTTC.